These 25 T cell receptor beta chains share one sample of origin, sequenced in a study of blood T cell repertoires in COVID-19 (dated by TCRdb to 2018 to 2021). The library was made by the immunoSEQ multiplex PCR assay. The immuneACCESS repertoire file appears here via TCRdb, limited to in-frame rearrangements. These files lack a portion of the clones; in checked studies, under half of the deficit traces to unresolved V genes, and the cause of the others is not known. Within this sample are some 530,000 clones, with roughly nine tenths of them counted one time only. Of the sample, around 8% is held by the ten largest clones. Sequencing was performed on PBMCs or T cells enriched from blood (not recorded which). The origin of the receptors is a woman in her sixties or seventies who had recovered from COVID-19.

The chain links TRBV7-2 to TRBJ1-3, with D unresolved. The CDR3 is made up of 16 amino acids. Germline-derived CDR1 and CDR2 are SGHTA and FQGNSA. Trimming cost V 3 bases and J 0 bases, with 12 bases left between them. CDR3 region: CASSLFLDSSGNTIYF. The CDR3 DNA follows: TGTGCCAGCAGCTTGTTCCTGGACTCCTCTGGAAACACCATATATTTT. Full variable domain (missing parts from reference TRBV7-2 and TRBJ1-3): GAGVSQSPSNKVTEKGKDVELRCDPISGHTALYWYRQSLGQGLEFLIYFQGNSAPDKSGLPSDRFSAERTGGSVSTLTIQRTQQEDSAVYLCASSLFLDSSGNTIYFGEGSWLTVV.

The rearrangement links TRBV7-9 to TRBJ2-1; tentative D call: TRBD1 (5 bases). The CDR3 length is 15 residues. Germline lookup yields CDR1 SEHNR and CDR2 FQNEAQ (reference sequence). V was cut by 5 bases and J by 6 bases, with 17 bases left in between. CDR3 in amino acids: CASSPQGGLANEQFF. The CDR3 region has the DNA TGTGCCAGCAGCCCGCAGGGTGGATTAGCCAATGAGCAGTTCTTC.

The V and J genes are TRBV27 and TRBJ2-7; TRBD1 matches 9 bases. Trimming at V came to 0 bases and at J to 4 bases, leaving 4 bases not matched to a gene. In germline, CDR1 is MNHEY, CDR2 SMNVEV (reference sequence). The CDR3 contains 15 residues. CDR3 in DNA: TGTGCCAGCAGTTTATCGGGACAGGGTGCGTACGAGCAGTACTTC. This gives the protein CASSLSGQGAYEQYF.

CDR3 residues: CASSQDYSTGFANYGYTF. CDR3 bases: TGCGCCAGCAGCCAAGACTACTCAACAGGGTTTGCTAACTATGGCTACACCTTC. The chain joins TRBV4-1 to TRBJ1-2, with D tentatively TRBD1 (6 bases). V lost 0 bases, J lost 0 bases, and 17 bases lay in between. CDR1 MGHRA and CDR2 YSYEKL come from the germline V gene. This CDR3 contains 18 residues.

This chain joins TRBV6-5 and TRBJ2-7; no clear D. CDR1 and CDR2 from the germline V gene are MNHEY and SVGAGI. The CDR3 has 13 residues. Trimming removed 8 bases at V and 2 bases at J, with 13 bases between. The CDR3 DNA is TGTGCCAGCGAGGAAGTATCCACCTACGAGCAGTACTTC. The encoded protein is CASEEVSTYEQYF.

This chain uses TRBV19 with TRBJ2-3; no clear D. The CDR3 spans 16 residues. Trimming pared 3 bases from V and 0 bases from J, leaving 13 bases between. Germline CDR1 and CDR2: LNHDA and SQIVND (reference sequence). Here the CDR3 DNA reads TGTGCCAGTAGTATCTCCCGCGCCTCAAGCACAGATACGCAGTATTTT. Amino acid sequence: CASSISRASSTDTQYF. The entire variable domain, with the rest obtained from reference TRBV19 and TRBJ2-3, is as follows: DGGITQSPKYLFRKEGQNVTLSCEQNLNHDAMYWYRQDPGQGLRLIYYSQIVNDFQKGDIAEGYSVSREKKESFPLTVTSAQKNPTAFYLCASSISRASSTDTQYFGPGTRLTVL.

The rearrangement joins TRBV12-5 to TRBJ1-5; D is possibly TRBD1 (6 bases). The CDR3 contains 16 residues. Trimming pared 1 base from V and 0 bases from J, leaving 10 bases between. Per germline, CDR1 LGHNT and CDR2 FRNRAP. CDR3 bases: TGTGCTAGTGGTTTGGGGACAGAATATAGCAATCAGCCCCAGCATTTT. Translated, it gives CASGLGTEYSNQPQHF.

The chain uses TRBV6-5 and TRBJ2-2, with D maybe TRBD2 (5 bases). The CDR3 loop spans 13 amino acids. The germline V gene has CDR1 MNHEY and CDR2 SVGAGI. The ends were cut back, 2 bases at V and 7 bases at J, with 8 bases in the middle. Here the CDR3 reads CASSYGLIGELFF. CDR3 coding DNA: TGTGCCAGCAGTTACGGACTGATCGGGGAGCTGTTTTTT.

The chain is built from TRBV7-2 and TRBJ2-7; D is perhaps TRBD2 (6 bases). The CDR3 runs to 15 residues. Germline-derived CDR1 and CDR2 are SGHTA and FQGNSA. V was pared by 3 bases and J by 1 base, with 13 bases between. CDR3 nucleotides: TGTGCCAGCAGCTTTCGCTGGAGGGAATCCTACGAGCAGTACTTC. This sequence encodes CASSFRWRESYEQYF. Looking up the rest from reference TRBV7-2 and TRBJ2-7 gives the full variable domain: GAGVSQSPSNKVTEKGKDVELRCDPISGHTALYWYRQSLGQGLEFLIYFQGNSAPDKSGLPSDRFSAERTGGSVSTLTIQRTQQEDSAVYLCASSFRWRESYEQYFGPGTRLTVT.

The J gene is TRBJ2-3, the V gene TRBV9; 13 bases fit TRBD2. V lost 5 bases and J lost 7; bases outside the gene matches: 7. Looked up from germline, CDR1 is SGDLS and CDR2 is YYNGEE. This CDR3 contains 15 residues. In nucleotides, the CDR3 is TGTGCCAGCAGTATCGGGACTAGCGGGGTACATACGCAGTATTTT. Protein sequence: CASSIGTSGVHTQYF.

CDR3 DNA sequence: TGTGCCAGCAGCCGACAGGGAGCCTACCCTCATGGCTACACCTTC. This encodes CASSRQGAYPHGYTF. This chain joins TRBV11-2 and TRBJ1-2, with TRBD1 identical over 7 bases. Germline CDR1 reads SGHAT; CDR2 reads FQNNGV. The CDR3 sequence is 15 residues long. Germline trimming cut 5 bases from V and 6 bases from J; bases unmatched to any gene: 12.

This chain connects TRBV6-5 to TRBJ2-7, with 8 nucleotides matching TRBD1. The germline V gene has CDR1 MNHEY and CDR2 SVGAGI. With 5 bases clipped from V and 7 bases from J, the junction kept 13 bases outside the gene matches. The CDR3 is 15 amino acids. This CDR3 is CASSTTGTGSLEQYV. CDR3 coding DNA: TGTGCCAGCAGTACAACCGGGACAGGTTCTTTAGAGCAGTACGTC.

On this clone: This specimen includes other DNA sequences encoding the same CDR3. This rearrangement joins TRBV6-5 to TRBJ1-2; TRBD1 matches at 8 bases. The CDR3 has 13 amino acids. The V gene end was trimmed by 5 bases and the J gene end by 5 bases; junction bases not matched to a gene: 4. Per germline, CDR1 MNHEY and CDR2 SVGAGI. CDR3 DNA sequence: TGTGCCAGCAGTAGAGACAGGGGATATGGCTACACCTTC. It yields the protein CASSRDRGYGYTF.

The rearrangement links TRBV6-5 to TRBJ1-2, with D maybe TRBD1 (5 bases). Germline lookup yields CDR1 MNHEY and CDR2 SVGAGI. The ends were cut back, 6 bases at V and 5 bases at J, with 10 bases in the middle. The CDR3 has 12 residues. The DNA of the CDR3 is TGTGCCAGCAGGCAGGAGGGGTATGGCTACACCTTC. This gives the protein CASRQEGYGYTF.

CDR3 in DNA: TGTGCCAGCGGGTGGGGTAGCGGGGCGAACACCGGGGAGCTGTTTTTT. Translated: CASGWGSGANTGELFF. V and J are TRBV2 and TRBJ2-2; 8 bases are a match to TRBD2. Trimming removed 8 bases from V and 0 bases from J; junction bases left unmatched: 8. This CDR3 has 16 residues. Germline V gives CDR1 SNHLY, CDR2 FYNNEI.

The V and J genes are TRBV18 and TRBJ1-5; TRBD1 matches 7 bases. There are 14 residues in the CDR3. In germline, CDR1 is KGHSH, CDR2 LQKENI. V was clipped by 6 bases and J by 5 bases; unmatched bases: 7. As DNA, the CDR3 is TGTGCCAGCTCTTGGACAGGTCGTGATCAGCCCCAGCATTTT. Residues: CASSWTGRDQPQHF.

V and J are TRBV12-5 and TRBJ1-2, with 7 bases lining up with TRBD1. Germline loops: CDR1 LGHNT, CDR2 FRNRAP. Trimming cost V 6 bases and J 7 bases; bases outside gene matches: 8. This CDR3 spans 13 amino acids. The CDR3 loop is CASGFPGGSGYTF. The CDR3 DNA reads as TGTGCTAGTGGGTTCCCAGGGGGTAGTGGCTACACCTTC.

The chain uses TRBV30 and TRBJ1-5, with D tentatively TRBD1 (6 bases). Between the trimmed V and J ends, which lost 2 bases and 7 bases, there was a span of 15 bases. The CDR3 contains 14 residues. CDR1 is GTSNPN, CDR2 SVGIG, per germline (reference sequence). DNA of the CDR3: TGTGCCTGGAGTCCCCCGCAGGGGTGGCAGCCCCAGCATTTT. Protein product: CAWSPPQGWQPQHF.

The count of this clone is one. V is TRBV9 and J is TRBJ2-5; 9 bases are a match to TRBD2. The CDR3 has 16 amino acids. The J segment lost 1 base and the V segment lost 4 bases, leaving 8 bases of the junction unmatched. Germline-derived CDR1 and CDR2 are SGDLS and YYNGEE. CDR3: CASSSPIAGAQETQYF. The DNA of the CDR3 is TGTGCCAGCAGCTCTCCCATAGCGGGGGCCCAAGAGACCCAGTACTTC. Full variable domain (missing parts from reference TRBV9 and TRBJ2-5): DSGVTQTPKHLITATGQRVTLRCSPRSGDLSVYWYQQSLDQGLQFLIQYYNGEERAKGNILERFSAQQFPDLHSELNLSSLELGDSALYFCASSSPIAGAQETQYFGPGTRLLVL.

The chain has TRBV24-1 and TRBJ2-2; the D gene is possibly TRBD2 (6 bases). Germline V gene sequence: CDR1 KGHDR, CDR2 SFDVKD. The CDR3 sequence is 14 residues long. The ends were cut back, 6 bases at V and 6 bases at J, with 13 bases in the middle. The CDR3 DNA follows: TGTGCCACCAGTCCGGGTGGGACTTCCGGGGAGCTGTTTTTT. Encoded protein: CATSPGGTSGELFF.

This chain links TRBV15 with TRBJ2-5, with 15 bases matching TRBD2. V was clipped by 8 bases and J by 5 bases; unmatched bases: 6. Per germline, CDR1 LNHNV and CDR2 YYDKDF (reference sequence). The CDR3 contains 15 residues. The CDR3 here is CATGPGLAGGETQYF. The CDR3, as DNA: TGTGCCACCGGGCCGGGACTAGCGGGGGGCGAGACCCAGTACTTC.

This chain joins TRBV12-5 and TRBJ2-7; D gene ambiguous. Per the germline V gene, CDR1 is LGHNT and CDR2 is FRNRAP. The CDR3 length is 12 residues. The V and J ends lost 4 bases and 4 bases respectively, with 8 bases between them. CDR3: CASGSRLYEQYF. CDR3 DNA sequence: TGTGCTAGTGGTTCCAGGTTATACGAGCAGTACTTC.

V gene TRBV6-5 combines with J gene TRBJ2-1, with D maybe TRBD2 (6 bases). Germline V gene sequence: CDR1 MNHEY, CDR2 SVGAGI. The CDR3 runs to 15 residues. V was clipped by 8 bases and J by 3 bases, with 17 bases between them. CDR3 sequence: CASAPWGGDYNEQFF. CDR3 coding DNA: TGTGCCAGCGCTCCCTGGGGCGGGGACTACAATGAGCAGTTCTTC.

V gene TRBV5-4 combines with J gene TRBJ1-2; tentative D call: TRBD1 (6 bases). Trimming took 6 bases from V and 2 from J, leaving 8 bases between them. Germline V gene data show CDR1 as SGHNT and CDR2 as YYREEE (reference sequence). CDR3 size: 12 residues. CDR3 sequence: CASTGDNYGYTF. CDR3 DNA: TGTGCCAGCACAGGGGACAACTATGGCTACACCTTC.

The chain uses TRBV5-1 and TRBJ2-3, with 12 bases lining up with TRBD2. The length of the CDR3 is 16 residues. Germline V gene lookup returns CDR1 SGHRS and CDR2 YFSETQ. Losses at the gene ends were 3 bases for V and 2 bases for J; bases not matched to a gene: 4. CDR3 loop: CASSSGLAGNTDTQYF. CDR3 in DNA: TGCGCCAGCAGCTCCGGACTAGCGGGGAACACAGATACGCAGTATTTT.